This T cell receptor beta chain was observed in a study of T-cell reconstitution after alpha-beta-depleted transplantation in children. CDR3 length: 14 residues. V lost 3 bases and J 8 bases, leaving 14 bases between the germline ends. Unique molecular identifiers were incorporated when the TCRbeta library was constructed. TCRdb re-derived calls from the PCR reads in MiXCR, one entry per CDR3 protein. The repertoire includes about 610,000 distinct CDR3 sequences, 8% to 11% of them detected once, and roughly 3.9% sits in the top ten. This clonotype was counted a few times. This clonotype was obtained from a human donor who donated a stem cell graft to a child with acute myeloid leukemia. The chain is built from TRBV12-3 or TRBV12-4 and TRBJ2-1; possible D gene TRBD2, 6 bases. Specimen: PBMCs from the stem cell graft donor, collected from the stem cell graft. DNA for the CDR3: TGTGCCAGCAGTTTGGCGGGGAGAAACGATGAGCAGTTCTTC. Translated: CASSLAGRNDEQFF.